This record concerns one T cell receptor beta chain sequence. The antigen is undetermined. Profiling relied on immunoSEQ multiplex PCR, and the TCRdb table lists in-frame clones only, not all of them. This sample yields over 11,000 clones, of which roughly 83% are seen a single time; approximately 3.6% belongs to the top ten. The data originate from a study of circulating and synovial CD4+ cells in juvenile arthritis. Study findings and constraints: Measured synovium overlap likely understates the true shared repertoire.

Between the trimmed V and J ends, which lost 5 bases and 2 bases, there was a span of 13 bases. CDR1 is SGHNT, CDR2 YENEEA, per germline. The CDR3 has 14 amino acids. This sequence was found in a human patient with juvenile idiopathic arthritis. Some clones in this sample may be carry-over from other donors' samples. V gene TRBV11-3 combines with J gene TRBJ2-7, with D uncertain. The sample taken for sequencing was CD4+ T cells from synovial fluid. The CDR3, as DNA: TGTGCCAGCAGCCCTGCCCGGTACCCCTACGAGCAGTACTTC. Translating it yields CASSPARYPYEQYF.